The rows below give T cell receptor beta chains drawn from one sample of a study of T cell responses to AZD1222 COVID-19 vaccine. TCRdb's copy holds only in-frame clones and misses some; the assay was immunoSEQ multiplex PCR. The table lists 150,000 to 200,000 clones, around 94% of them singletons, with approximately 0.64% in the top ten. Sequencing used peripheral blood, obtained on day 0 of AZD1222 vaccination. The receptor set was obtained from an adult in good health. Each CDR3 is given with its conserved first and last residue. Clone size is not always given. Where it is, it says once, few, many or a class for expanded clones.

clone_size j_call v_call cdr3_aa
few TRBJ2-5 TRBV15 CATSRDKQGETQYF
- TRBJ1-1 TRBV10-2 CASSEFAGLGTEAFF
- TRBJ1-1 TRBV2 CASSKGMNTEAFF
- TRBJ1-1 TRBV6-8 CASSQHRPGTHGLNTEAFF
- TRBJ1-2 TRBV6-2/TRBV6-3 CASSYSGGVNYGYTF
- TRBJ2-2 TRBV28 CASRGQGTNTGELFF
few TRBJ2-1 TRBV7-8 CASSYGGAGHYNEQFF
- TRBJ1-2 TRBV11-3 CASQGYTF
- TRBJ2-3 TRBV5-4 CASSLAGGTFNRYF
once TRBJ1-4 TRBV28 CASSRRGAREKLFF
- TRBJ1-2 TRBV10-1 CASSERTDYGYTF
once TRBJ1-1 TRBV6-5 CASSPGGGRTTEAFF
- TRBJ1-2 TRBV12-5 CASSGGRTHYGYTF
- TRBJ1-5 TRBV30 CAWGGQGADQPQHF
- TRBJ2-1 TRBV11-2 CASSPIAGGQNEQFF
- TRBJ1-6 TRBV6-7 CASSPTDTQNSPLHF
- TRBJ1-2 TRBV5-1 CASSLNRQGRDYGYTF
- TRBJ1-1 TRBV15 CATRMAGAGKAFF
- TRBJ1-1 TRBV29-1 CSADSVGTEAFF
- TRBJ1-4 TRBV7-2 CASSLARGVDEKLFF
- TRBJ2-7 TRBV19 CASSWGTEQYF
- TRBJ2-2 TRBV15 CATSREMLNTGELFF
- TRBJ2-1 TRBV10-1 CASRQGNGEQFF
- TRBJ1-5 TRBV11-2 CASSLDWSQPQHF
- TRBJ2-5 TRBV21-1 CASSKGAGRETQYF
- TRBJ1-1 TRBV19 CASSPAGPEAFF
once TRBJ2-7 TRBV11-2 CASSLRRGDEQYF
- TRBJ1-2 TRBV5-5 CASSRVGGYGYTF